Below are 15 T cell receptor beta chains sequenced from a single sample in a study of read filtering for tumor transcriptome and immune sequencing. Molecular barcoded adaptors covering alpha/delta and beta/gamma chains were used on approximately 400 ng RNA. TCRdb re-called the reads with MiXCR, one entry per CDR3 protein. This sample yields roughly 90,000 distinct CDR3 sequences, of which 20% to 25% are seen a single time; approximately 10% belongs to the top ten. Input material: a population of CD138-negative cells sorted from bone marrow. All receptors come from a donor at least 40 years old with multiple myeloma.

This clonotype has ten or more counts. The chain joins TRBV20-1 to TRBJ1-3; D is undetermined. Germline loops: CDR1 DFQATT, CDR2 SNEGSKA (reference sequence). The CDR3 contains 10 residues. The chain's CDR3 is CKTLGNTIYF. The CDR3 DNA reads TGCAAAACGCTGGGAAACACCATATATTTT.

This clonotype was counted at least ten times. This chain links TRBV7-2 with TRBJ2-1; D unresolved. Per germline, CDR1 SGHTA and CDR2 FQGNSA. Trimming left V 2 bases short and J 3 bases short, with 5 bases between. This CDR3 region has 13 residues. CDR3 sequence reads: CASSLNHYNEQFF. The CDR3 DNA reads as TGTGCCAGCAGCTTAAATCACTACAATGAGCAGTTCTTC.

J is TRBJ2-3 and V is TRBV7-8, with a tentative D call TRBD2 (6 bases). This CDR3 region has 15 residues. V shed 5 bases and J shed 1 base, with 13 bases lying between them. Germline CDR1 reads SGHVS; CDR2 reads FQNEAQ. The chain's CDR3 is CASSLRPGGTDTQYF. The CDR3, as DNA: TGTGCCAGCAGCCTTAGGCCGGGGGGCACAGATACGCAGTATTTT. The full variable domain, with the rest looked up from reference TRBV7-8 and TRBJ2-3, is GAGVSQSPRYKVAKRGQDVALRCDPISGHVSLFWYQQALGQGPEFLTYFQNEAQLDKSGLPSDRFFAERPEGSVSTLKIQRTQQEDSAVYLCASSLRPGGTDTQYFGPGTRLTVL.

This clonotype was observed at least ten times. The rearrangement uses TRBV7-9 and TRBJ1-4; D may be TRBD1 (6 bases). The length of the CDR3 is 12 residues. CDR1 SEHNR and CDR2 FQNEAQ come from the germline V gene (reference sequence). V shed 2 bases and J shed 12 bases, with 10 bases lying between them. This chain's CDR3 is CASSLRDIQLFF. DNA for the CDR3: TGTGCCAGCAGCTTACGGGACATACAACTGTTTTTT.

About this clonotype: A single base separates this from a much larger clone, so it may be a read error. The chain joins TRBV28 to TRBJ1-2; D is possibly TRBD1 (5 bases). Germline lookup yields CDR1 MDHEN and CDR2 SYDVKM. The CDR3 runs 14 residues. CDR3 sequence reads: CASKRAGNNYGCTF. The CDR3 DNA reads TGTGCCAGCAAGCGGGCAGGGAATAACTATGGCTGCACCTTC.

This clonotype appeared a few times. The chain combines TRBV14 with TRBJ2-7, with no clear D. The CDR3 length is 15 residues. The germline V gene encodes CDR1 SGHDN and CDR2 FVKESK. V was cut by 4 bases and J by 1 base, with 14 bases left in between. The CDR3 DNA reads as TGTGCCAGCAGCCGAGATGGGATACCATCCTACGAGCAGTACTTC. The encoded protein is CASSRDGIPSYEQYF.

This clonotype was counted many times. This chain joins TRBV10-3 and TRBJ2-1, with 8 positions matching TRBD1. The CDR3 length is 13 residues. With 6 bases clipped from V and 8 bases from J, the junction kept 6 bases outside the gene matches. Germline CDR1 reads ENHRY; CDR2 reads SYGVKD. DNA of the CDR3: TGTGCCATCAGGGCACAGACAGGGGATGAGCAGTTCTTC. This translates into CAIRAQTGDEQFF.

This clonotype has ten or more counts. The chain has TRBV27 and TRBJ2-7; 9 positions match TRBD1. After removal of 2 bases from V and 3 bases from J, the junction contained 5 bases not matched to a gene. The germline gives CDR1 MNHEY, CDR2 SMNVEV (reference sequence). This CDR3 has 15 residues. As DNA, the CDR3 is TGTGCCAGCAGTTTAACGGGGACAGGGCGCTACGAGCAGTACTTC. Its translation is CASSLTGTGRYEQYF.

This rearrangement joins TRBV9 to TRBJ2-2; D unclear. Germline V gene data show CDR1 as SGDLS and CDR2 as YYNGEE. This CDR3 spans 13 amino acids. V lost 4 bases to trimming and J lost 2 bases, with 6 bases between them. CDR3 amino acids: CASSSYNTGELFF. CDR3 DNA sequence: TGTGCCAGCAGCTCGTACAACACCGGGGAGCTGTTTTTT.

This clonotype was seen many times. In DNA, the CDR3 is TGTGCCACCGAGGGACAGGGGGCGAGTACTGAAGCTTTCTTT. It specifies CATEGQGASTEAFF. The rearrangement links TRBV24-1 to TRBJ1-1; 12 nucleotides align to TRBD1. With 9 bases clipped from V and 5 bases from J, the junction kept 6 bases outside the gene matches. The length of the CDR3 is 14 residues. Germline lookup yields CDR1 KGHDR and CDR2 SFDVKD.

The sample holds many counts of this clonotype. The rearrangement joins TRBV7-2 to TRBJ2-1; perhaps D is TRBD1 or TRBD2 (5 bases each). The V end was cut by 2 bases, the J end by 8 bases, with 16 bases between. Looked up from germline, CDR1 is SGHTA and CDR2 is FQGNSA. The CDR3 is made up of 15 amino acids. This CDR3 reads CASSLSGTDPHEQFF. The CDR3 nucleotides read TGTGCCAGCAGCTTATCCGGGACGGACCCCCATGAGCAGTTCTTC.

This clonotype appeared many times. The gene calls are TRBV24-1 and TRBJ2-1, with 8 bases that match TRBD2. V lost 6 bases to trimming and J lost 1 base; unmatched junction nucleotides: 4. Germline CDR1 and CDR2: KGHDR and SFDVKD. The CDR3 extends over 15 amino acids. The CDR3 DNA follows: TGTGCCACCAGTAGAGGCGGGGGGTCCTACAATGAGCAGTTCTTC. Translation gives CATSRGGGSYNEQFF.

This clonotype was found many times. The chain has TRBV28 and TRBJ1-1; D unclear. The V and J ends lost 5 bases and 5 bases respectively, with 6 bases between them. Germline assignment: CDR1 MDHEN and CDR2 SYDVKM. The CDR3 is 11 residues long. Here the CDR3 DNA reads TGTGCCAGCAGTGTCTGGACTGAAGCTTTCTTT. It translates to CASSVWTEAFF.

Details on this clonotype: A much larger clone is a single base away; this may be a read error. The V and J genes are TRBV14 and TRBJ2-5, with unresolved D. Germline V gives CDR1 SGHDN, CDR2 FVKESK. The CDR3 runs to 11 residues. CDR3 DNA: TGTGCCAGCGGCCAAGGAGAGACCCAGTACTTC. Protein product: CASGQGETQYF. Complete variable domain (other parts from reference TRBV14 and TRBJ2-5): EAGVTQFPSHSVIEKGQTVTLRCDPISGHDNLYWYRRVMGKEIKFLLHFVKESKQDESGMPNNRFLAERTGGTYSTLKVQPAELEDSGVYFCASGQGETQYFGPGTRLLVL.

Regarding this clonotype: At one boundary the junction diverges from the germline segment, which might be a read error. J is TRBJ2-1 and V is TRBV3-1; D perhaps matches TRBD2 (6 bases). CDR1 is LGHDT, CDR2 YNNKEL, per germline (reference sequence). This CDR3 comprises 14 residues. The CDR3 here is CASSQEGLFGEQSF. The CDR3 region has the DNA TGTGCCAGCAGCCAAGAGGGACTCTTCGGTGAGCAGTCCTTT.